This T cell receptor (beta chain) is from a study of low-dose radiotherapy and immunotherapy resistance in tumors. This clonotype has a count of ten or more. A much larger clone differs by one base, so this may be a read error. TRAV- and TRBV-specific primers, spanning alpha and beta chains, primed first-strand cDNA. A roughly 22-cycle PCR with a constant-region primer and V-primer adapter amplified TCRs. TCRdb redid the calling of the reads with MiXCR, one entry per CDR3 protein. The sample shows tens of thousands of distinct CDR3 sequences, about 49% of them seen only once. Stated time point: after trial treatment. Treatment of the sample: LDRT plus nivolumab, ipilimumab, low-dose cyclophosphamide and aspirin (RACIN trial). The sample consisted of PBMCs, taken after low-dose radiotherapy plus immunotherapy. The receptor was derived from a male donor with gallbladder cancer.

In DNA form, the CDR3 reads TGTGCCAGCAGTTTGGGACAGAACTATGGCTACACCTTC. Its protein is CASSLGQNYGYTF. The chain has TRBV28 and TRBJ1-2; 7 bases align to TRBD1. V gave up 3 bases and J gave up 2 bases; unmatched junction bases: 0. CDR1 and CDR2 (germline): MDHEN, SYDVKM. This CDR3 has 13 amino acids.